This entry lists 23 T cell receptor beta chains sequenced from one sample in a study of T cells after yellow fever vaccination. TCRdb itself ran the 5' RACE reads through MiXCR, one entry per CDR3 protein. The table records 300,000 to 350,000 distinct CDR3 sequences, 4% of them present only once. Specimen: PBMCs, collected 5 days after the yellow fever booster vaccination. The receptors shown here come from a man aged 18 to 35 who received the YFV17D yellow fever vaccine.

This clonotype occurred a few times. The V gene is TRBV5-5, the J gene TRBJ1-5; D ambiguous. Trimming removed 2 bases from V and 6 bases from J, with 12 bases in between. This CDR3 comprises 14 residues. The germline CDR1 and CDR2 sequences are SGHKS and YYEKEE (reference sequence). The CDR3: CASSFDLLGQPQHF. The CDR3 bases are TGTGCCAGCAGCTTTGACCTACTTGGTCAGCCCCAGCATTTT.

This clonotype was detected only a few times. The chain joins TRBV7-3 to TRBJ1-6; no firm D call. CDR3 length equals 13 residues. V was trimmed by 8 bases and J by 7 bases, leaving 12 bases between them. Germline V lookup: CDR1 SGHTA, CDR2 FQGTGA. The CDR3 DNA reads TGTGCCAGCGCCTATCGAGGGAATTCACCCCTCCACTTT. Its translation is CASAYRGNSPLHF.

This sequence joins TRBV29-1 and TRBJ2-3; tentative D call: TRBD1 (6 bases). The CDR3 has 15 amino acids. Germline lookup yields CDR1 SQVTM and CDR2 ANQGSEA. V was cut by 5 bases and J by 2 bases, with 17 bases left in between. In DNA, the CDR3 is TGCAGCGTTAGGGGAGTACAGGGCTACACAGATACGCAGTATTTT. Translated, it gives CSVRGVQGYTDTQYF.

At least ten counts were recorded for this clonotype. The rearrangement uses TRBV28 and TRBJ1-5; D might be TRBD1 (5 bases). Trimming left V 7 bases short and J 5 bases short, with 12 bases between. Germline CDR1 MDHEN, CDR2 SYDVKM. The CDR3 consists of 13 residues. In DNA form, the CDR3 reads TGTGCCAGCACCTGGGGCAGTCATCAGCCCCAGCATTTT. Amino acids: CASTWGSHQPQHF.

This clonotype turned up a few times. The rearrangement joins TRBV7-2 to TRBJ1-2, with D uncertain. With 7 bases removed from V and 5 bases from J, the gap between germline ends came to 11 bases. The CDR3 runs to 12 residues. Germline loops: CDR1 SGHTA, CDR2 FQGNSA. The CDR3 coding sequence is TGTGCCAGCACCTCCCCAGGTTATGGCTACACCTTC. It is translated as CASTSPGYGYTF.

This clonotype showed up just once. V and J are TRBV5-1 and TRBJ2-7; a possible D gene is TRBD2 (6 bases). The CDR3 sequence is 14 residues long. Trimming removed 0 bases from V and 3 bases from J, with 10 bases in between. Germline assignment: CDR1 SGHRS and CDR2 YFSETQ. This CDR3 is CASSLGGGDYEQYF. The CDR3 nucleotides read TGCGCCAGCAGCTTGGGGGGCGGGGACTACGAGCAGTACTTC.

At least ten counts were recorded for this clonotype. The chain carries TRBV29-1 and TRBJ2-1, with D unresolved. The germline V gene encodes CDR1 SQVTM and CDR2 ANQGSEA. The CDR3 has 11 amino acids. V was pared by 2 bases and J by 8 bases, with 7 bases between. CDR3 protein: CSVELVHEQFF. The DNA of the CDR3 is TGCAGCGTTGAATTGGTCCATGAGCAGTTCTTC.

The CDR3 bases are TGTGCCAGAAGCGTTCTCCTCGGGACAGGCGGCCACGAGCAGTACGTC. This translates into CARSVLLGTGGHEQYV. The genes are TRBV5-3 and TRBJ2-7, with 8 bases fitting TRBD1. TRBV5-3 is filed as an ORF, its function uncertain. CDR3 length: 16 amino acids. After removal of 4 bases from V and 5 bases from J, the junction contained 14 bases not matched to a gene.

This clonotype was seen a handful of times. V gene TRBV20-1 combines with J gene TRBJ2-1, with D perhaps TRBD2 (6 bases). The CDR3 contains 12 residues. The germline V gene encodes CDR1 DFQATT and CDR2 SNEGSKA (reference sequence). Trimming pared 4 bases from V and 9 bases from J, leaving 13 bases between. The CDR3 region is CSATPGGSEQFF. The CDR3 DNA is TGCAGTGCTACCCCCGGGGGTAGTGAGCAGTTCTTC.

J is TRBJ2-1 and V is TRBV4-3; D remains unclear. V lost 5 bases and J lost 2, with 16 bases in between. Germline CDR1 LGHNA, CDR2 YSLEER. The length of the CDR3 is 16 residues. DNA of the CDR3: TGCGCCAGCAGCAATATAATAAGGATGACCTACAATGAGCAGTTCTTC. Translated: CASSNIIRMTYNEQFF.

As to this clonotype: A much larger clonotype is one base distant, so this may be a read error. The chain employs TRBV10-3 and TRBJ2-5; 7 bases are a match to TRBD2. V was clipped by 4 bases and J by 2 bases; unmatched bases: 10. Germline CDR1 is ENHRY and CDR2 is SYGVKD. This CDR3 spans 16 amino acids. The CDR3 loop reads CAISGSTGGRQETQYF. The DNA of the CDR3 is TGTGCCATCAGTGGTTCCACGGGGGGACGACAAGAGACCCAGTACTTC.

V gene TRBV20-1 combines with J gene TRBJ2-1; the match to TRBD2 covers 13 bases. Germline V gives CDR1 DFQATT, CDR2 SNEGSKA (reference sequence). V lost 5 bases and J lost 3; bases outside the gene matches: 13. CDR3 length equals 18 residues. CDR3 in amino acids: CSAELAGGRPNYYNEQFF. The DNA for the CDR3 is TGCAGTGCTGAACTAGCGGGGGGGCGCCCGAACTACTACAATGAGCAGTTCTTC.

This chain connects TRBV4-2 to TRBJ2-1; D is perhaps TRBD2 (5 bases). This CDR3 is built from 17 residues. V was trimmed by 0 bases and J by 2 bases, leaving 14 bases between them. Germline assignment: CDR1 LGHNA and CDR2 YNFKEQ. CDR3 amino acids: CASSQDAQRPTYNEQFF. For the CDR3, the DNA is TGTGCCAGCAGCCAAGATGCCCAGCGGCCTACCTACAATGAGCAGTTCTTC.

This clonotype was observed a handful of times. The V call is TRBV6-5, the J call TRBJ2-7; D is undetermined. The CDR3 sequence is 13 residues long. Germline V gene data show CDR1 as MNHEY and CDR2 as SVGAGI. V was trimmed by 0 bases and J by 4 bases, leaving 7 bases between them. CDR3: CASSYSSRYEQYF. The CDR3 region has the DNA TGTGCCAGCAGTTACTCGTCCAGGTACGAGCAGTACTTC.

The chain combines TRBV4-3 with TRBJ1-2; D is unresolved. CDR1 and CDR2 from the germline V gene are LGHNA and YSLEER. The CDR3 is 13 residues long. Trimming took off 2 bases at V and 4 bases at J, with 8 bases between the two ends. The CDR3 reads CASSQSDFYGYTF. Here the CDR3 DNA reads TGCGCCAGCAGCCAATCTGACTTCTATGGCTACACCTTC.

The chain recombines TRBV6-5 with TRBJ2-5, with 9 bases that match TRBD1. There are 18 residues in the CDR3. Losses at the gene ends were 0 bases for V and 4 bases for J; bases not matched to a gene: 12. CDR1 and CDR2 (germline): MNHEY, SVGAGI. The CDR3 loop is CASSYSTGQGSSGETQYF. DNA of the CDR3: TGTGCCAGCAGTTACTCGACGGGACAGGGCTCCTCGGGAGAGACCCAGTACTTC.

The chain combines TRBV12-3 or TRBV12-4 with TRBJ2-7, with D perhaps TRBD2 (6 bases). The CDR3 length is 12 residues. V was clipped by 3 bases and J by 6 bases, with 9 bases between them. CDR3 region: CASSLGGSEQYV. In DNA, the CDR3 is TGTGCCAGCAGTTTGGGGGGAAGCGAGCAGTACGTC.

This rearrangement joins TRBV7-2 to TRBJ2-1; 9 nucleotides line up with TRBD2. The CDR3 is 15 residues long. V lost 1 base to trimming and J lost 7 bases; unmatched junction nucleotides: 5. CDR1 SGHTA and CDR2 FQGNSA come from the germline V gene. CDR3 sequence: CASSLVAGGRNEQFF. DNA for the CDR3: TGTGCCAGCAGCTTAGTCGCGGGGGGGCGGAATGAGCAGTTCTTC.

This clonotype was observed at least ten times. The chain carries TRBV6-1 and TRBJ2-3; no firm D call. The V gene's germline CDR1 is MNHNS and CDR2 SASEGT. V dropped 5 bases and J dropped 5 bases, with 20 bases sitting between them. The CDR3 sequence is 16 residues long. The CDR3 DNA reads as TGTGCCAGCAGTCGCGGAAAGATACTCCAAGGAGATACGCAGTATTTT. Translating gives CASSRGKILQGDTQYF.

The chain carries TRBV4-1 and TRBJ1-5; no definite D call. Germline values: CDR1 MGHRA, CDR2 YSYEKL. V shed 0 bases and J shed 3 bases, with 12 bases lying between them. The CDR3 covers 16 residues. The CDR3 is CASSQDGLGPNQPQHF. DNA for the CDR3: TGCGCCAGCAGCCAAGACGGGCTAGGGCCCAATCAGCCCCAGCATTTT.

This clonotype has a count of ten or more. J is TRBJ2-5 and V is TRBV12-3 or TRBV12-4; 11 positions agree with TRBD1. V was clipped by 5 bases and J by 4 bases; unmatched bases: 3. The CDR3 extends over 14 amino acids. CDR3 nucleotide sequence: TGTGCCAGCAGTAGGACAGGGGGCTTAGAGACCCAGTACTTC. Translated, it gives CASSRTGGLETQYF.

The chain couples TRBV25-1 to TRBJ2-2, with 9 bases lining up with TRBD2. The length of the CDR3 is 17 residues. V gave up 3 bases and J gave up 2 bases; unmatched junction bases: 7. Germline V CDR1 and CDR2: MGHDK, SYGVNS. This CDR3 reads CASSDNSGGVNTGELFF. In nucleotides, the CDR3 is TGTGCCAGCAGTGATAATAGCGGGGGAGTTAACACCGGGGAGCTGTTTTTT. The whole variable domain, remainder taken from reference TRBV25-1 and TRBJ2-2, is EADIYQTPRYLVIGTGKKITLECSQTMGHDKMYWYQQDPGMELHLIHYSYGVNSTEKGDLSSESTVSRIRTEHFPLTLESARPSHTSQYLCASSDNSGGVNTGELFFGEGSRLTVL.

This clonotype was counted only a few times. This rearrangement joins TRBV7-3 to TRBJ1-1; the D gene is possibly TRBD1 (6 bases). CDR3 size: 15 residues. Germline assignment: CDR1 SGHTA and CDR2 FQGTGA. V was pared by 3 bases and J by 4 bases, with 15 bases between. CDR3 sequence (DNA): TGTGCCAGCAGCTTCGGGGGGCAGGGAATCACTGAAGCTTTCTTT. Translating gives CASSFGGQGITEAFF.